The present entry profiles one T cell receptor (beta chain) with its context. Original data processing: The assay estimated nucleated cells by amplifying reference gene primers. The method was immunoSEQ multiplex PCR; TCRdb's version includes in-frame clones alone and lacks a portion of them. The V and J calls and clone size were taken over from that table, and D and trimming were inferred from the DNA. The repertoire has 78,000 or so clones, roughly 86% of them found once; the top ten carry approximately 5%. J lost 5 bases, V lost 6 bases, and 5 bases had no gene match. This CDR3 comprises 16 residues. Germline assignment: CDR1 KGHDR and CDR2 SFDVKD. The data were taken from a study of blood T cell repertoires in COVID-19. Whole-study context: The United States, Italy and Spain were the sources of the acute and convalescent COVID-19 samples. From T cells, B-cell-depleted T cells, or PBMCs came the material, which was cDNA or gDNA.

The material sequenced was peripheral blood. The chain carries TRBV24-1 and TRBJ2-5, with TRBD2 identical over 16 bases. This clonotype was sampled from a man aged 45-65 years with active or convalescent COVID-19. The CDR3 loop reads CATSPGTSGGAETQYF. The CDR3 DNA sequence: TGTGCCACCAGTCCCGGGACTAGCGGGGGGGCGGAGACCCAGTACTTC.